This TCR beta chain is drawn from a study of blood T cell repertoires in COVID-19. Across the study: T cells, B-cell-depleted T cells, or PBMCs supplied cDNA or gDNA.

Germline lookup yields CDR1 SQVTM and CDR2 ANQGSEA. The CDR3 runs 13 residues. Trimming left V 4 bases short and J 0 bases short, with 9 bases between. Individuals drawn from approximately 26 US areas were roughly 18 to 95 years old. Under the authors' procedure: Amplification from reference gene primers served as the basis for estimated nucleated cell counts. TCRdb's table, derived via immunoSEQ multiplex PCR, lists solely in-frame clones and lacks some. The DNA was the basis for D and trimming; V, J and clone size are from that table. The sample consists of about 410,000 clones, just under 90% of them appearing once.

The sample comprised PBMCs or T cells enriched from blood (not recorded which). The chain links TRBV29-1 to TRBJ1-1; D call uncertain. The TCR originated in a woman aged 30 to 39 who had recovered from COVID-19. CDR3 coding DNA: TGCAGCGTTGGTGAGGGCCTGAACACTGAAGCTTTCTTT. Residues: CSVGEGLNTEAFF.